The present entry profiles one T cell receptor (beta chain) with its context. Measured with immunoSEQ multiplex PCR; TCRdb has only the in-frame clones, and not every one. The sample lists about 47,000 clones, roughly four fifths occurring once. Trimming left V 3 bases short and J 7 bases short, with 9 bases between. The CDR3 loop spans 12 amino acids. CDR1 and CDR2 (germline): SGHDN, FVKESK. This sample stems from a study of blood T cell repertoires in COVID-19. Study at large: T cells, B-cell-depleted T cells, or PBMCs supplied cDNA or gDNA.

This TCR was recovered from a man between 60 and 75 years old with active COVID-19. The source material was peripheral blood. The rearrangement uses TRBV14 and TRBJ1-1, with unresolved D. CDR3 coding DNA: TGTGCCAGCAGCCAGTACGGTAGTGAAGCTTTCTTT. Translated, it gives CASSQYGSEAFF. Based on the CDR3 plus reference TRBV14 and TRBJ1-1, the full variable domain is EAGVTQFPSHSVIEKGQTVTLRCDPISGHDNLYWYRRVMGKEIKFLLHFVKESKQDESGMPNNRFLAERTGGTYSTLKVQPAELEDSGVYFCASSQYGSEAFFGQGTRLTVV.